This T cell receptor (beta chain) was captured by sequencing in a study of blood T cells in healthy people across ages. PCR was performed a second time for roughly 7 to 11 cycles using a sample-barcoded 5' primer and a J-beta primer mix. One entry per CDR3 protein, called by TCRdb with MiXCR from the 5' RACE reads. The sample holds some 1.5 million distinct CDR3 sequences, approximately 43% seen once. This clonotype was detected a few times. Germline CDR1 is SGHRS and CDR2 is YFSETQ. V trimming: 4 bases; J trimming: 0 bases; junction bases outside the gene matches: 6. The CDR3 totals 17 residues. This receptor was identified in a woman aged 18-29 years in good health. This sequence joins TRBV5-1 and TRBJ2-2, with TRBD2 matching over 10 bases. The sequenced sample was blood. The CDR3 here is CASSLFSGGTNTGELFF. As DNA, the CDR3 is TGCGCCAGCAGCCTCTTTAGCGGGGGGACGAACACCGGGGAGCTGTTTTTT.